The 24 T cell receptor beta chains reported below all come from one sample, sequenced in a study of PD-L1 blockade in urothelial cancer. Some clones are missing from TCRdb's copy, which holds only in-frame ones; the method was immunoSEQ multiplex PCR. This table has roughly 20,000 clones, 88% appearing once. Here the sequenced sample was PBMCs, taken around atezolizumab (anti-PD-L1) treatment. The receptors come from a man aged 45-60 years with urothelial cancer.

This clone was detected once. The chain is built from TRBV6-1 and TRBJ2-7; tentative D call: TRBD1 (5 bases). The germline V and J ends were trimmed by 8 bases and 5 bases, with 22 bases remaining between them. The CDR3 runs to 15 residues. CDR1 MNHNS and CDR2 SASEGT come from the germline V gene. The CDR3 DNA reads as TGTGCCAGCCTACGTTCTGGCAGGGCGAACCACGAGCAGTACTTC. Its translation is CASLRSGRANHEQYF.

Only one count was recorded for this clone. The genes are TRBV29-1 and TRBJ2-7, with 11 bases identical to TRBD2. The CDR3 runs 12 residues. Losses at the gene ends were 7 bases for V and 7 bases for J; bases not matched to a gene: 6. Germline V gene lookup returns CDR1 SQVTM and CDR2 ANQGSEA. CDR3 nucleotides: TGCAGCGCCCTAGCGGGGGGTGAAGAGCAGTACTTC. This gives the protein CSALAGGEEQYF.

The V gene is TRBV10-3, the J gene TRBJ2-5; TRBD2 matches at 7 bases. Germline CDR1 ENHRY, CDR2 SYGVKD. V dropped 4 bases and J dropped 2; count of bases not matched to a gene: 4. This CDR3 region has 14 residues. For the CDR3, the DNA is TGTGCCATCAGTGTGGGAGGGGAGCAAGAGACCCAGTACTTC. The encoded protein is CAISVGGEQETQYF.

This rearrangement joins TRBV25-1 to TRBJ1-2, with D hard to call. The CDR3 totals 12 residues. The ends were cut back, 4 bases at V and 8 bases at J, with 11 bases in the middle. Germline V CDR1 and CDR2: MGHDK, SYGVNS. CDR3: CASSASATGYTF. The CDR3 nucleotides read TGTGCCAGCAGTGCGAGTGCGACAGGCTACACCTTC.

This chain joins TRBV10-2 and TRBJ1-1, with D perhaps TRBD1 (5 bases). V lost 2 bases to trimming and J lost 1 base, with 5 bases between them. Germline V gives CDR1 WSHSY, CDR2 SAAADI. The CDR3 loop spans 13 amino acids. The CDR3 DNA reads TGCGCCAGCAGTGAGGACAGGAACACTGAAGCTTTCTTT. This sequence encodes CASSEDRNTEAFF.

This clone was observed a handful of times. The chain joins TRBV30 to TRBJ2-1; perhaps TRBD2 as D (5 bases). The CDR3 has 14 amino acids. Trimming removed 4 bases from V and 8 bases from J, with 18 bases in between. Germline loops: CDR1 GTSNPN, CDR2 SVGIG (reference sequence). Written as DNA, the CDR3 is TGTGCCTGGAAAAGAGGGCCGGGTTGGCATGAGCAGTTCTTC. It specifies CAWKRGPGWHEQFF. Full variable domain (missing parts from reference TRBV30 and TRBJ2-1): SQTIHQWPATLVQPVGSPLSLECTVEGTSNPNLYWYRQAAGRGLQLLFYSVGIGQISSEVPQNLSASRPQDRQFILSSKKLLLSDSGFYLCAWKRGPGWHEQFFGPGTRLTVL.

This chain links TRBV10-1 with TRBJ2-5; 9 positions agree with TRBD1. Trimming cost V 4 bases and J 3 bases; bases outside gene matches: 6. Germline V gene data show CDR1 as WNHNN and CDR2 as SYGVQD (reference sequence). This CDR3 region has 15 residues. This CDR3 reads CASSAGTGSEETQYF. DNA for the CDR3: TGCGCCAGCAGTGCGGGGACAGGGTCAGAAGAGACCCAGTACTTC.

V usage is TRBV18 and J usage is TRBJ2-6; 7 nucleotides line up with TRBD1. The CDR3 spans 15 residues. Germline V gives CDR1 KGHSH, CDR2 LQKENI. The V and J ends lost 4 bases and 3 bases, in that order; junction bases with no gene match: 3. The CDR3, as DNA: TGTGCCAGCTCACTTACAGGGGATGGGGCCAACGTCCTGACTTTC. Translation gives CASSLTGDGANVLTF.

This chain joins TRBV6-4 and TRBJ2-1; D may be TRBD2 (6 bases). V gave up 5 bases and J gave up 4 bases, with 15 bases separating them. The germline gives CDR1 MRHNA, CDR2 SNTAGT. This CDR3 region has 15 residues. The CDR3 reads CASSKDSRGYNEQFF. DNA for the CDR3: TGTGCCAGCAGTAAAGACTCGCGGGGTTACAATGAGCAGTTCTTC.

The CDR3 spells CAILESGANVLTF. In DNA, the CDR3 is TGTGCCATCCTAGAGTCTGGGGCCAACGTCCTGACTTTC. The J gene is TRBJ2-6, the V gene TRBV10-3; unclear D gene. Trimming removed 8 bases at V and 1 base at J, with 6 bases between. This CDR3 contains 13 residues. Germline CDR1 reads ENHRY; CDR2 reads SYGVKD.

This clone has more than one count but fewer than ten. This rearrangement joins TRBV18 to TRBJ2-6; no firm D call. This CDR3 comprises 15 residues. The germline V gene encodes CDR1 KGHSH and CDR2 LQKENI. Trimming pared 2 bases from V and 0 bases from J, leaving 5 bases between. CDR3 in DNA: TGTGCCAGCTCACCAGGAGCCTCTGGGGCCAACGTCCTGACTTTC. Translating gives CASSPGASGANVLTF.

The chain combines TRBV30 with TRBJ2-1; TRBD1 matches 8 bases. There are 15 residues in the CDR3. Germline values: CDR1 GTSNPN, CDR2 SVGIG (reference sequence). J lost 10 bases, V lost 3 bases, and 14 bases had no gene match. The CDR3 DNA sequence: TGTGCCTGGAGGTCAGGACAGGGAACGTTAGGAGAGCAGTTCTTC. It translates to CAWRSGQGTLGEQFF. Full variable domain (outside the CDR3, taken from reference TRBV30 and TRBJ2-1): SQTIHQWPATLVQPVGSPLSLECTVEGTSNPNLYWYRQAAGRGLQLLFYSVGIGQISSEVPQNLSASRPQDRQFILSSKKLLLSDSGFYLCAWRSGQGTLGEQFFGPGTRLTVL.

CDR3 DNA: TGTGCCAGCAGTTCACAGCAGTTGAACTATGGCTACACCTTC. It specifies CASSSQQLNYGYTF. The chain combines TRBV28 with TRBJ1-2, with unresolved D. Germline lookup yields CDR1 MDHEN and CDR2 SYDVKM. V was trimmed by 4 bases and J by 2 bases, leaving 11 bases between them. The CDR3 loop spans 14 amino acids.

The chain links TRBV5-6 to TRBJ2-5; possibly TRBD1 for D (7 bases). Germline CDR1 SGHDT, CDR2 YYEEEE. Trimming shortened V by 2 bases and J by 2 bases, and 13 bases separated the two germline ends. This CDR3 is 15 amino acids long. The chain's CDR3 is CASSFTTGRQETQYF. CDR3 nucleotides: TGTGCCAGCAGCTTCACGACAGGGAGGCAAGAGACCCAGTACTTC.

This clone was picked up a small number of times. This chain connects TRBV30 to TRBJ1-6; D remains unclear. The length of the CDR3 is 13 residues. Germline assignment: CDR1 GTSNPN and CDR2 SVGIG (reference sequence). V was cut by 1 base and J by 8 bases, with 9 bases left in between. Here the CDR3 DNA reads TGTGCCTGGAGTGGAGGTCCGCATTCACCCCTCCACTTT. Protein sequence: CAWSGGPHSPLHF.

V is TRBV7-2 and J is TRBJ2-2; 12 bases are a match to TRBD2. The CDR3 totals 16 residues. Per the germline V gene, CDR1 is SGHTA and CDR2 is FQGNSA. Germline trimming cut 5 bases from V and 4 bases from J; bases unmatched to any gene: 5. The CDR3 DNA sequence: TGTGCCAGCAGCCGCCCTAGCGGGAGGGGCACCGGGGAGCTGTTTTTT. It encodes CASSRPSGRGTGELFF.

In its sample, this clone was seen a few times. CDR3 DNA: TGTGCCTTCAGGGGGCTTGGCTACACCTTC. This gives the protein CAFRGLGYTF. The rearrangement uses TRBV30 and TRBJ1-2, with TRBD1 identical over 8 bases. This CDR3 has 10 residues. V was pared by 7 bases and J by 7 bases, with 2 bases of the junction left unmatched. Per germline, CDR1 GTSNPN and CDR2 SVGIG (reference sequence).

The chain recombines TRBV18 with TRBJ1-4, with a possible D match to TRBD1 (6 bases). Germline lookup yields CDR1 KGHSH and CDR2 LQKENI. Deletions cut 3 bases from V and 7 bases from J, with 9 bases between. The CDR3 runs 13 residues. Here the CDR3 reads CASSPDRSEKLFF. CDR3 nucleotide sequence: TGTGCCAGCTCACCTGACAGGAGTGAAAAACTGTTTTTT.

Here the CDR3 reads CASNRQGPNSPLHF. The DNA for the CDR3 is TGTGCCAGCAACAGACAGGGCCCCAATTCACCCCTCCACTTT. The rearrangement uses TRBV27 and TRBJ1-6, with 7 bases lining up with TRBD1. The CDR3 totals 14 residues. CDR1 and CDR2 (germline): MNHEY, SMNVEV (reference sequence). V was clipped by 7 bases and J by 7 bases; unmatched bases: 7.

This clone was found once. This chain connects TRBV19 to TRBJ2-2; D is unclear. Germline V gene data show CDR1 as LNHDA and CDR2 as SQIVND (reference sequence). This CDR3 comprises 16 residues. The germline V and J ends were trimmed by 2 bases and 0 bases, with 10 bases remaining between them. The CDR3 sequence is CASSIRSGPNTGELFF. The CDR3 bases are TGTGCCAGTAGTATAAGGTCAGGCCCGAACACCGGGGAGCTGTTTTTT.

A single count supports this clone. The genes are TRBV29-1 and TRBJ2-2, with 7 bases matching TRBD1. Losses at the gene ends were 2 bases for V and 3 bases for J; bases not matched to a gene: 6. The CDR3 is 15 residues long. CDR1 and CDR2 from the germline V gene are SQVTM and ANQGSEA. Here the CDR3 reads CSVENRDRDTGELFF. Written as DNA, the CDR3 is TGCAGCGTTGAAAACCGGGACAGAGACACCGGGGAGCTGTTTTTT.

The chain couples TRBV29-1 to TRBJ2-2; TRBD1 matches 10 bases. This CDR3 region has 12 residues. J was trimmed by 6 bases and V by 6 bases; bases with no gene match: 1. Per the germline V gene, CDR1 is SQVTM and CDR2 is ANQGSEA. In nucleotides, the CDR3 is TGCAGCGTCGGACAGGGGGCCGGGGAGCTGTTTTTT. This sequence encodes CSVGQGAGELFF.

This chain links TRBV19 with TRBJ1-6; D remains ambiguous. Germline V gives CDR1 LNHDA, CDR2 SQIVND (reference sequence). Trimming took 7 bases from V and 10 from J, leaving 23 bases between them. The CDR3 is 16 amino acids. The CDR3 DNA reads TGTGCCAGTACCCAGATTGCCGCGGGGAGATCATCACCCCTCCACTTT. It is translated as CASTQIAAGRSSPLHF.

This chain links TRBV10-1 with TRBJ2-2, with TRBD1 identical over 10 bases. The V gene end was trimmed by 3 bases and the J gene end by 0 bases; junction bases not matched to a gene: 7. The germline CDR1 and CDR2 sequences are WNHNN and SYGVQD (reference sequence). The CDR3 is 18 amino acids. The CDR3 reads CASSEDRGPISNTGELFF. CDR3 nucleotide sequence: TGCGCCAGCAGTGAAGACAGGGGGCCGATATCGAACACCGGGGAGCTGTTTTTT.